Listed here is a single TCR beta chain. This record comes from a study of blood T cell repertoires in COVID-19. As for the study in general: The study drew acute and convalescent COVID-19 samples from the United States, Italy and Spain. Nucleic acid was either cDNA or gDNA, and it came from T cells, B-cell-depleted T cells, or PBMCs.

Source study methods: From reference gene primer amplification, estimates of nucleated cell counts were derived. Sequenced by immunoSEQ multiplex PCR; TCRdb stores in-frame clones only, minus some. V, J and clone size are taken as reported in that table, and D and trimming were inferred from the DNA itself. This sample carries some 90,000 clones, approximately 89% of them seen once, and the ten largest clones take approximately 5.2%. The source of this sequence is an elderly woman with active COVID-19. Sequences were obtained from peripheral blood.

CDR3 sequence: CASTTSGRPYNEQFF. CDR3 coding DNA: TGTGCCAGTACCACTAGCGGACGACCCTACAATGAGCAGTTCTTC. The chain is built from TRBV19 and TRBJ2-1; 8 bases line up with TRBD2. The germline gives CDR1 LNHDA, CDR2 SQIVND (reference sequence). CDR3 size: 15 residues. With 7 bases clipped from V and 2 bases from J, the junction kept 7 bases outside the gene matches. The full variable domain, with the rest looked up from reference TRBV19 and TRBJ2-1, is DGGITQSPKYLFRKEGQNVTLSCEQNLNHDAMYWYRQDPGQGLRLIYYSQIVNDFQKGDIAEGYSVSREKKESFPLTVTSAQKNPTAFYLCASTTSGRPYNEQFFGPGTRLTVL.